This T cell receptor (beta chain) was recovered during a study of Ad26.COV2.S vaccination and SARS-CoV-2 variants (dated by TCRdb to the early 2020s). Background on the whole study: Vaccine-arm donors were drawn from COV1001, a multicentre, randomized, double-blind, placebo-controlled phase I-IIa trial of Ad26.COV2.S in healthy adults. Ad26.COV2.S was administered intramuscularly at a dose of 5x10^10 or 1x10^11 viral particles, either as one shot or as two shots given 56 days apart. TCRbeta repertoire sequencing served as the tool for gauging how specific and how broad the SARS-CoV-2-reactive T cell receptors were following Ad26.COV2.S vaccination. Investigators remained blinded to trial group allocation during experiments and outcome assessment. A total of 32 samples were included in the TCR-sequenced set, comprising roughly 19 Ad26.COV2.S vaccine recipients, 5 placebo recipients and 8 SARS-CoV-2 convalescent individuals. Participants in the trial were split at random into five groups of five each, receiving low-dose or high-dose Ad26.COV2.S once or twice, or else placebo on both occasions. The study at large found these results: Vaccine and placebo recipients had similar non-spike TCR breadth, a finding consistent with the vaccine containing only spike. The study was not powered for comparison of responses between vaccine doses or regimens. After vaccination, substantial breadth of spike-specific CD8+ and CD4+ T cell responses was reported. The authors noted that total T cell responses may have been underestimated by the TCR breadth and depth analyses. Compared with placebo recipients, Ad26.COV2.S recipients showed higher spike-specific TCR breadth (P = 0.0014).

The immunoSEQ Assay was used to sequence TCRbeta CDR3 regions. After extraction, genomic DNA underwent amplification by bias-controlled multiplex PCR, followed by high-throughput sequencing. Per the authors' processing: Collapsing and filtering of sequences were performed to quantify the absolute abundance of each unique TCRbeta CDR3 region. T cell fraction was estimated by normalizing TCRbeta template counts to usable DNA, which was measured by amplifying reference genes present in all nucleated cells. Repertoire TCRs were annotated as SARS-CoV-2-specific by exact matching of V gene, CDR3 amino acid sequence and J gene to a known reactive TCR set. The reference SARS-CoV-2 TCR set came from MIRA and was filtered for enrichment in COVID-19-positive ImmuneCODE repertoires, removing public or cross-reactive TCRs. Based on the MIRA antigens, annotated TCRs were further analysed at the level of specific ORF or position within ORF. Depth was the summed frequency of annotated unique rearrangements, while breadth was defined as annotated unique rearrangements over total unique productive rearrangements. Two-sided Wilcoxon rank-sum tests were used to compare TCR breadth between groups. TCRdb holds this immuneACCESS table with in-frame rearrangements only. Some clones are missing; in checked studies, unresolved V genes explain under half, and the rest has no known cause. That table gives V, J and clone size, and the DNA gave D and trimming. This sample lists about 240,000 clones; more than 75% were detected once. Roughly 10% of the sample lies in the top ten.

The CDR3, from cysteine to phenylalanine, totals 13 residues. Only CDR3 DNA is held: 39 bases, read in frame from base 1. Relative to germline, V is 6 bases shorter and J is 1 base shorter, with 10 bases between their ends. Reading the germline V gene gives CDR1 MNHEY and CDR2 SVGAGI. According to the study, the label for this sample's treatment or condition signals: 15 to 20 received Ad26.COV2.S at low or high dose, single or two shots; several received placebo; per-sample allocation not given. For vaccine and placebo recipients, repertoires were sequenced using samples collected on day 63 after the first injection. In Cohort 1b, some 25 adults aged 18-55 years were enrolled at a single site in Boston, USA, between 29 July and 7 August 2020. Ad26.COV2.S consisted of a replication-incompetent adenovirus type 26 vector by which a prefusion-stabilized SARS-CoV-2 spike protein from the original Wuhan strain was expressed.

Details on this clone: Its antigen is still unknown. Base qualities are missing; no much larger clone stands one base away.

The V gene is TRBV6-5 and the J gene is TRBJ2-7; the D segment might be TRBD1 or TRBD2, since each matches 6 bases. The TCR comes from a person aged 18-60 years who received the Ad26.COV2.S COVID-19 vaccine or a placebo. This specimen was peripheral blood, taken in a trial of Ad26.COV2.S vaccine versus placebo. The CDR3 amino acid sequence is: CASRTGRSYEQYF. In nucleotides, the sequence is TGTGCCAGCAGAACAGGGAGGTCCTACGAGCAGTACTTC.